This T cell receptor beta chain was identified during a study of shared clonotypes between healthy human individuals. Study-wide points: Shared across four donors were roughly 5.3% of the naive CD4 clonotypes. Estimated richness was generally greater in naive than memory subsets.

CDR1 is SGHRS and CDR2 is YFSETQ in the germline V gene. The CDR3 runs 15 residues. V shed 0 bases and J shed 4 bases, with 13 bases lying between them. This clone was counted a single time. Its antigen is not known. Sorted-subset replicate PCR reactions contained roughly 200 ng DNA, corresponding to about 30,000 T cell genomes. TCRdb's table, derived via immunoSEQ multiplex PCR, lists solely in-frame clones and lacks some. The data contain about 320,000 clones, about nine tenths of them singletons. Donors comprised only Caucasian adults living in Nashville, Tennessee. The receptor comes from a young man in good health. The rearrangement uses TRBV5-1 and TRBJ1-1; D is unclear. The material sequenced was memory CD8+ T cells sorted from blood. Noted subset: CD45RO+ cells pooled with CCR7-negative TemRA cells. The CDR3 coding sequence is TGCGCCAGCAGCTTGGAGGGAAATGAGGGCACTGAAGCTTTCTTT. This codes for CASSLEGNEGTEAFF.